These 27 T cell receptor beta chains were all obtained from the same sample, sequenced in a study. TCRdb fed the 5' RACE reads into MiXCR, producing one record per CDR3 protein. The table shows 8,900 or so distinct CDR3 sequences, with about 65% occurring only once. The sample taken for sequencing was tumor-infiltrating naive CD4+ T cells sorted from the breast tumor. As for subset: naive CD4+ T cells, CD4+CD45RA+CD25-. The receptor set was obtained from a female donor with breast cancer.

With regard to this clonotype: One junction end does not reproduce the germline sequence, and a read error may be involved. This chain's CDR3 is CASSYDSDQPQHF. CDR3 DNA sequence: TGTGCCAGCAGTTACGATAGCGATCAGCCCCAGCATTTT. This chain connects TRBV7-8 to TRBJ1-5; D is uncertain. The CDR3 contains 13 residues. CDR1 is SGHVS and CDR2 is FQNEAQ in the germline V gene.

This clonotype was observed a single time. This chain uses TRBV2 with TRBJ2-2, with D possibly being TRBD1 or TRBD2 (6 bases each). There are 12 residues in the CDR3. Germline-derived CDR1 and CDR2 are SNHLY and FYNNEI. V shed 4 bases and J shed 8 bases, with 8 bases lying between them. The CDR3 DNA reads TGTGCCAGCAGTGCGGGGGCAGGGGAGCTGTTTTTT. Its translation is CASSAGAGELFF.

This rearrangement joins TRBV7-2 to TRBJ1-2; TRBD1 aligns across 7 bases. Germline V gene data show CDR1 as SGHTA and CDR2 as FQGNSA. J gave up 7 bases and V 4 bases, and 9 bases lay outside the gene matches. The CDR3 loop spans 14 amino acids. The CDR3 region is CASSSPGGTGGYTF. The CDR3 region has the DNA TGTGCCAGCAGCTCCCCAGGGGGTACGGGTGGCTACACCTTC.

The V gene is TRBV4-1, the J gene TRBJ2-1; D perhaps matches TRBD1 (5 bases). V dropped 0 bases and J dropped 2 bases, with 14 bases sitting between them. CDR3 length: 17 amino acids. CDR1 is MGHRA and CDR2 is YSYEKL in the germline V gene. CDR3 sequence reads: CASSQDPPGLTYNEQFF. CDR3 bases: TGCGCCAGCAGCCAAGACCCCCCAGGGCTTACCTACAATGAGCAGTTCTTC.

Regarding this clonotype: Its ends do not fully match the called genes, so a read error is possible. The V call is TRBV30, the J call TRBJ1-6, with D maybe TRBD1 (6 bases). From germline, CDR1 is GTSNPN and CDR2 SVGIG (reference sequence). The CDR3 sequence is 13 residues long. CDR3 protein: CAGSGTHISPLHF. DNA for the CDR3: TGTGCCGGGAGCGGGACACACATATCACCCCTCCACTTT.

This clonotype turned up a few times. The chain couples TRBV29-1 to TRBJ2-7; D may match TRBD1 or TRBD2 (5 bases each). This CDR3 region has 15 residues. V lost 3 bases and J 0 bases, leaving 15 bases between the germline ends. Germline-derived CDR1 and CDR2 are SQVTM and ANQGSEA. The CDR3 protein is CSVEVTATSSYEQYF. CDR3 bases: TGCAGCGTTGAGGTGACAGCAACTAGCTCCTACGAGCAGTACTTC.

V gene TRBV6-5 combines with J gene TRBJ1-5, with D uncertain. Trimming shortened V by 0 bases and J by 6 bases, and 6 bases separated the two germline ends. This CDR3 contains 13 residues. Germline CDR1 reads MNHEY; CDR2 reads SVGAGI. The chain's CDR3 is CASSYSGSQPQHF. CDR3 nucleotides: TGTGCCAGCAGTTACTCAGGGTCTCAGCCCCAGCATTTT.

V gene TRBV10-2 combines with J gene TRBJ2-7; possibly TRBD2 for D (5 bases). V was shortened by 7 bases and J by 7 bases, with 14 bases between the two germline ends. The CDR3 consists of 12 residues. Germline V gene sequence: CDR1 WSHSY, CDR2 SAAADI. The CDR3 spells CASTDSVQEQYF. The CDR3 DNA is TGCGCCAGCACAGATAGCGTTCAGGAGCAGTACTTC.

The chain recombines TRBV15 with TRBJ1-4; 10 positions match TRBD1. This CDR3 has 13 amino acids. Germline V lookup: CDR1 LNHNV, CDR2 YYDKDF (reference sequence). V lost 8 bases to trimming and J lost 7 bases; unmatched junction nucleotides: 4. The CDR3 is CATERDRGEKLFF. The CDR3 DNA sequence: TGTGCCACCGAAAGGGACAGGGGTGAAAAACTGTTTTTT.

V gene TRBV20-1 combines with J gene TRBJ1-3; D uncertain. CDR3 length: 13 amino acids. The V gene lost 6 bases and the J gene lost 2 bases, with 11 bases spanning the gap. CDR1 DFQATT and CDR2 SNEGSKA come from the germline V gene (reference sequence). Here the CDR3 DNA reads TGCAGTGCAAACGAGCGGACTGGAAACACCATATATTTT. Translating it yields CSANERTGNTIYF.

The gene calls are TRBV7-2 and TRBJ1-5, with 7 bases aligning to TRBD1. The CDR3 runs to 15 residues. Trimming removed 2 bases from V and 1 base from J; junction bases left unmatched: 2. The germline V gene has CDR1 SGHTA and CDR2 FQGNSA. CDR3 in DNA: TGTGCCAGCAGCTTAATGACAGGGAGCAATCAGCCCCAGCATTTT. It encodes CASSLMTGSNQPQHF.

The rearrangement joins TRBV12-3 or TRBV12-4 to TRBJ1-5, with 7 bases that match TRBD1. V lost 5 bases to trimming and J lost 5 bases; unmatched junction nucleotides: 6. CDR3 length: 14 residues. CDR3 loop: CASSRQGAYQPQHF. In nucleotides, the CDR3 is TGTGCCAGCAGTAGACAGGGCGCTTATCAGCCCCAGCATTTT.

The chain carries TRBV7-2 and TRBJ1-4; D not certain. Trimming pared 1 base from V and 12 bases from J, leaving 9 bases between. CDR1 is SGHTA and CDR2 is FQGNSA in the germline V gene. This CDR3 has 12 residues. The CDR3 coding sequence is TGTGCCAGCAGCTTAGTTTTCGGAGAACTGTTTTTT. Protein product: CASSLVFGELFF.

CDR3 coding DNA: TGTGCCACTTCGGGGGACAGGGTCCGCGGGGAGCTGTTTTTT. Translating gives CATSGDRVRGELFF. This sequence joins TRBV2 and TRBJ2-2, with TRBD1 matching 9 bases. The CDR3 loop spans 14 amino acids. J lost 7 bases, V lost 10 bases, and 10 bases had no gene match. CDR1 is SNHLY, CDR2 FYNNEI, per germline.

This clonotype is judged medium-sized. The V call is TRBV6-6, the J call TRBJ1-5, with D perhaps TRBD1 (5 bases). V was clipped by 9 bases and J by 6 bases, with 27 bases between them. CDR3 length: 17 amino acids. Germline values: CDR1 MNHNY, CDR2 SVGAGI (reference sequence). CDR3 in amino acids: CASKPPGTSGGGQPQHF. CDR3 nucleotide sequence: TGTGCCAGTAAGCCCCCGGGGACCTCGGGGGGAGGTCAGCCCCAGCATTTT.

This chain connects TRBV2 to TRBJ2-5; D tentatively fits TRBD1 or TRBD2 (5 bases each). The CDR3 extends over 14 amino acids. Germline CDR1 is SNHLY and CDR2 is FYNNEI. V was clipped by 5 bases and J by 5 bases, with 15 bases between them. Written as DNA, the CDR3 is TGTGCCAGCAGTTCCGTGACCTGGGGGGAGACCCAGTACTTC. Its translation: CASSSVTWGETQYF.

The chain recombines TRBV5-1 with TRBJ2-7; 8 nucleotides match TRBD1. Germline CDR1 and CDR2: SGHRS and YFSETQ. V shed 4 bases, J shed 3 bases, and the junction held 6 bases outside the gene matches. The CDR3 spans 14 residues. The CDR3 here is CASSQQGEVYEQYF. The CDR3 coding sequence is TGCGCCAGCAGCCAACAGGGGGAAGTCTACGAGCAGTACTTC.

The chain joins TRBV20-1 to TRBJ1-5, with 9 bases fitting TRBD1. Germline V CDR1 and CDR2: DFQATT, SNEGSKA (reference sequence). After removal of 0 bases from V and 0 bases from J, the junction contained 15 bases not matched to a gene. The CDR3 runs 20 residues. CDR3 sequence (DNA): TGCAGTGCTAGAGACGCCCTACGACAGGGGGGGCGGTATAGCAATCAGCCCCAGCATTTT. Translation gives CSARDALRQGGRYSNQPQHF.

This clonotype was seen more than once but under ten times. CDR3 DNA sequence: TGCAGTGCCTGGATCGGGAGAGGGTACAATGAGCAGTTCTTC. Amino acid sequence: CSAWIGRGYNEQFF. V gene TRBV20-1 combines with J gene TRBJ2-1; the D gene is possibly TRBD2 (6 bases). The CDR3 runs 14 residues. From germline, CDR1 is DFQATT and CDR2 SNEGSKA (reference sequence). V lost 6 bases, J lost 4 bases, and 16 bases lay in between.

This clonotype was counted between two and nine times. This chain connects TRBV20-1 to TRBJ2-6; TRBD1 or TRBD2 may be the D gene (6 bases each). Per the germline V gene, CDR1 is DFQATT and CDR2 is SNEGSKA (reference sequence). The CDR3 runs to 17 residues. The V end was cut by 3 bases, the J end by 2 bases, with 17 bases between. The CDR3 nucleotides are TGCAGTGCTAGCCTAACAGGGCGCGGGGCTGGGGCCAACGTCCTGACTTTC. The encoded protein is CSASLTGRGAGANVLTF.

Points on this clonotype: The junction and the germline gene differ at one end; a read error may be behind it. The V and J genes are TRBV4-2 and TRBJ2-5; weak D call: TRBD1 (6 bases). This CDR3 spans 15 amino acids. Germline-derived CDR1 and CDR2 are LGHNA and YNFKEQ. CDR3 nucleotides: TGTGCCAACAGCCAGGGGAGACATAACCAAGAGACCCAGTACTTC. Protein: CANSQGRHNQETQYF.

This clonotype came up once. The V gene is TRBV28, the J gene TRBJ2-1; D possibly matches TRBD1 or TRBD2 (5 bases each). CDR3 size: 13 residues. The germline V gene encodes CDR1 MDHEN and CDR2 SYDVKM. V was cut by 5 bases and J by 5 bases, with 10 bases left in between. The CDR3 coding sequence is TGTGCCAGCAGTCGGGGCCTAGACAATGAGCAGTTCTTC. Its protein product is CASSRGLDNEQFF.

About this clonotype: No conserved phenylalanine or tryptophan is present at the end of the CDR3, so a read error is the likely explanation. The DNA is left out, because the CDR3 cannot be placed on it with certainty; the CDR3 is given as TCRdb lists it. The CDR3 protein is CASSSSQGLGGFL. The chain carries TRBV12-3 or TRBV12-4 and TRBJ2-1; the table names TRBD2, a call not compared with the DNA. 13 amino acids form the CDR3, both terminal residues included.

The chain carries TRBV4-1 and TRBJ2-2; D uncertain. V lost 2 bases and J lost 5, with 6 bases in between. The CDR3 has 13 amino acids. Per the germline V gene, CDR1 is MGHRA and CDR2 is YSYEKL. This CDR3 is CASSQQATGELFF. The CDR3, as DNA: TGCGCCAGCAGCCAACAGGCTACCGGGGAGCTGTTTTTT.

This clonotype came up a few times. The chain uses TRBV2 and TRBJ2-1; 7 positions agree with TRBD1. The ends lost 5 bases at V and 3 bases at J; junction bases unmatched: 4. This CDR3 region has 14 residues. The germline V gene encodes CDR1 SNHLY and CDR2 FYNNEI. Here the CDR3 reads CASSSQGSYNEQFF. As DNA, the CDR3 is TGTGCCAGCAGTTCACAGGGGAGCTACAATGAGCAGTTCTTC.

This clonotype was seen a few times. This rearrangement joins TRBV28 to TRBJ2-5; D gene ambiguous. The ends were cut back, 4 bases at V and 13 bases at J, with 13 bases in the middle. CDR1 is MDHEN, CDR2 SYDVKM, per germline. The CDR3 loop spans 11 amino acids. The CDR3 loop is CASSSRLRSYF. CDR3 DNA: TGTGCCAGCAGTTCCCGCCTACGATCGTACTTC.

The chain links TRBV9 to TRBJ1-4; D might be TRBD1 (5 bases). Trimming took 0 bases from V and 7 from J, leaving 22 bases between them. The length of the CDR3 is 18 residues. Germline values: CDR1 SGDLS, CDR2 YYNGEE. CDR3 sequence: CASSVGPVAGGGGEKLFF. DNA of the CDR3: TGTGCCAGCAGCGTAGGACCCGTCGCGGGGGGAGGTGGTGAAAAACTGTTTTTT.